One and the same sample provided the 18 T cell receptor beta chains below, sequenced in a study of read filtering for tumor transcriptome and immune sequencing. From about 400 ng of RNA, a library with molecular barcoded alpha/delta and beta/gamma adaptors was made. Using its own MiXCR run on the reads, TCRdb lists one record per CDR3 protein. The profile shows approximately 61,000 distinct CDR3 sequences, 15% to 25% of them singletons. Material for sequencing was a population of CD138-negative cells sorted from bone marrow. Source of these receptors: a donor at least 40 years old with multiple myeloma.

This clonotype has only one observation. Possible read error: a much larger clone is one base away. The J gene is TRBJ1-5, the V gene TRBV20-1; 9 positions match TRBD1. The J call is in doubt because the DNA end fits TRBJ2-3 better. CDR1 DFQATT and CDR2 SNEGSKA come from the germline V gene (reference sequence). The CDR3 loop spans 14 amino acids. The CDR3 bases are TGCAGTGCTAGAGCAAGACAGGGGGTGCAGCCCCAGTATTTT. It specifies CSARARQGVQPQYF.

In regard to this clonotype: One base separates it from a far larger clone, so it is likely a read error. The V and J genes are TRBV11-2 and TRBJ2-1; D is uncertain. In germline, CDR1 is SGHAT, CDR2 FQNNGV. With 1 base removed from V and 10 bases from J, the gap between germline ends came to 20 bases. The CDR3 has 16 amino acids. The CDR3 sequence is CASSLVRTFSSYEQFF. The CDR3 DNA reads TGTGCCAGCAGCTTAGTTCGGACGTTCTCCTCCTACGAGCAGTTCTTC.

This clonotype was found many times. J is TRBJ2-3 and V is TRBV7-2, with 10 bases that match TRBD1. The CDR3 has 15 residues. Germline CDR1 is SGHTA and CDR2 is FQGNSA. The V and J ends lost 1 base and 6 bases, in that order; junction bases with no gene match: 4. This CDR3 is CASSLGGGQGDTQYF. Written as DNA, the CDR3 is TGTGCCAGCAGCTTAGGAGGGGGACAGGGGGATACGCAGTATTTT.

This clonotype was picked up many times. The chain uses TRBV18 and TRBJ2-1; 14 positions agree with TRBD2. The CDR3 consists of 15 residues. V gave up 3 bases and J gave up 9 bases; unmatched junction bases: 4. Germline V gene data show CDR1 as KGHSH and CDR2 as LQKENI. The CDR3 protein is CASSPGLAGVLEQFF. The DNA for the CDR3 is TGTGCCAGCTCACCGGGACTAGCGGGAGTTCTTGAGCAGTTCTTC.

In its sample, this clonotype was seen many times. The rearrangement joins TRBV29-1 to TRBJ1-2; D remains unclear. CDR3 size: 13 residues. Between the trimmed V and J ends, which lost 2 bases and 4 bases, there was a span of 11 bases. CDR1 is SQVTM and CDR2 is ANQGSEA in the germline V gene. CDR3 DNA: TGCAGCGTTGAAAAGGGATTTGGCTATGGCTACACCTTC. It yields the protein CSVEKGFGYGYTF.

The sample holds many counts of this clonotype. This sequence joins TRBV2 and TRBJ2-7; D not resolved. From germline, CDR1 is SNHLY and CDR2 FYNNEI. The CDR3 consists of 13 residues. Trimming took 4 bases from V and 3 from J, leaving 10 bases between them. The CDR3 sequence: CASSVERVYEQYF. CDR3 in DNA: TGTGCCAGCAGTGTAGAACGGGTCTACGAGCAGTACTTC.

This clonotype was recorded many times. The chain employs TRBV6-5 and TRBJ2-7; 8 nucleotides agree with TRBD2. The CDR3 spans 15 residues. CDR1 is MNHEY and CDR2 is SVGAGI in the germline V gene. The ends lost 5 bases at V and 5 bases at J; junction bases unmatched: 11. The CDR3 DNA sequence: TGTGCCAGCAGTGTGTTTAGCGGGACCGGGGACGAGCAGTACTTC. Protein: CASSVFSGTGDEQYF.

Points on this clonotype: A much more abundant neighbour one base away suggests this may be a read error. V is TRBV6-1 and J is TRBJ1-5; 7 nucleotides line up with TRBD1. The germline V gene encodes CDR1 MNHNS and CDR2 SASEGT. This CDR3 region has 14 residues. Here the CDR3 reads CASKVEGGNQPQRF. The CDR3 DNA reads TGTGCCAGCAAGGTTGAAGGGGGCAATCAGCCCCAGCGTTTT.

Ten or more counts support this clonotype. This rearrangement joins TRBV7-9 to TRBJ1-1, with D unclear. V lost 1 base and J 5 bases, leaving 8 bases between the germline ends. The CDR3 is 13 amino acids. Germline V CDR1 and CDR2: SEHNR, FQNEAQ (reference sequence). The CDR3 loop reads CASSLDGRTEAFF. CDR3 sequence (DNA): TGTGCCAGCAGCTTAGATGGCCGTACTGAAGCTTTCTTT. Based on the CDR3 plus reference TRBV7-9 and TRBJ1-1, the full variable domain is DTGVSQNPRHKITKRGQNVTFRCDPISEHNRLYWYRQTLGQGPEFLTYFQNEAQLEKSRLLSDRFSAERPKGSFSTLEIQRTEQGDSAMYLCASSLDGRTEAFFGQGTRLTVV.

A remark on this clonotype: Possible read error: a much larger clone is one base away. The chain couples TRBV7-8 to TRBJ2-5; no reliable D call. This CDR3 region has 14 residues. The germline CDR1 and CDR2 sequences are SGHVS and FQNEAQ. Trimming took 2 bases from V and 9 from J, leaving 16 bases between them. The CDR3 region is CASSLSNKGEAQYF. As DNA, the CDR3 is TGTGCCAGCAGCTTAAGTAACAAGGGCGAGGCCCAGTACTTC.

The V call is TRBV19, the J call TRBJ1-5; D is ambiguous. Germline values: CDR1 LNHDA, CDR2 SQIVND (reference sequence). Trimming removed 11 bases from V and 9 bases from J, with 8 bases in between. The CDR3 runs to 9 residues. The CDR3 region has the DNA TGTGCCTCTGGCGTGCCCCAGCATTTT. This translates into CASGVPQHF.

This clonotype has just a few counts. V is TRBV20-1 and J is TRBJ2-2, with D tentatively TRBD2 (7 bases). CDR3 length equals 15 residues. V was shortened by 3 bases and J by 5 bases, with 16 bases between the two germline ends. Germline V gene lookup returns CDR1 DFQATT and CDR2 SNEGSKA (reference sequence). The CDR3 coding sequence is TGCAGTGCTAGGAGGGGGGGGGCCGAAACCGGGGAGCTGTTTTTT. Protein: CSARRGGAETGELFF.

This clonotype was recorded many times. The rearrangement joins TRBV6-5 to TRBJ2-5; no definite D call. The ends were cut back, 6 bases at V and 1 base at J, with 3 bases in the middle. CDR1 is MNHEY and CDR2 is SVGAGI in the germline V gene. This CDR3 has 11 amino acids. CDR3 protein: CASSRQETQYF. DNA of the CDR3: TGTGCCAGCAGCCGCCAAGAGACCCAGTACTTC.

In this sample, this clonotype turned up many times. The chain recombines TRBV28 with TRBJ1-1; unclear D gene. V was cut by 6 bases and J by 2 bases, with 4 bases left in between. The V gene's germline CDR1 is MDHEN and CDR2 SYDVKM. The CDR3 spans 11 residues. The CDR3 sequence is CASRLNTEAFF. The CDR3 DNA follows: TGTGCCAGCAGGCTCAACACTGAAGCTTTCTTT.

This clonotype has at least ten counts. The V call is TRBV6-1, the J call TRBJ2-2; possible D gene TRBD1, 6 bases. This CDR3 has 15 residues. V was pared by 7 bases and J by 1 base, with 13 bases between. Germline V lookup: CDR1 MNHNS, CDR2 SASEGT. The DNA for the CDR3 is TGTGCCAGCATCACATTACAGGGGAACACCGGGGAGCTGTTTTTT. Protein: CASITLQGNTGELFF.

The sample holds a few counts of this clonotype. The rearrangement joins TRBV6-5 to TRBJ1-5; 9 bases align to TRBD1. This CDR3 spans 17 amino acids. Per the germline V gene, CDR1 is MNHEY and CDR2 is SVGAGI. V dropped 7 bases and J dropped 0; count of bases not matched to a gene: 10. In DNA, the CDR3 is TGTGCCAGCACCGGAACAGGGGGCTATCTTAGCAATCAGCCCCAGCATTTT. Translating gives CASTGTGGYLSNQPQHF.

The chain is built from TRBV3-1 and TRBJ2-2, with 9 nucleotides matching TRBD2. Germline values: CDR1 LGHDT, CDR2 YNNKEL (reference sequence). The CDR3 is made up of 16 amino acids. The ends lost 2 bases at V and 5 bases at J; junction bases unmatched: 6. CDR3 sequence reads: CASSQRRAGGTGELFF. The CDR3, as DNA: TGTGCCAGCAGCCAACGGCGAGCGGGAGGAACCGGGGAGCTGTTTTTT.

This clonotype has a count of ten or more. The CDR3 loop is CASSIGPNTGELFF. CDR3 nucleotides: TGTGCCAGTAGTATCGGACCCAACACCGGGGAGCTGTTTTTT. The rearrangement uses TRBV19 and TRBJ2-2; D is ambiguous. CDR3 size: 14 residues. The ends were cut back, 3 bases at V and 2 bases at J, with 7 bases in the middle. Looked up from germline, CDR1 is LNHDA and CDR2 is SQIVND (reference sequence).